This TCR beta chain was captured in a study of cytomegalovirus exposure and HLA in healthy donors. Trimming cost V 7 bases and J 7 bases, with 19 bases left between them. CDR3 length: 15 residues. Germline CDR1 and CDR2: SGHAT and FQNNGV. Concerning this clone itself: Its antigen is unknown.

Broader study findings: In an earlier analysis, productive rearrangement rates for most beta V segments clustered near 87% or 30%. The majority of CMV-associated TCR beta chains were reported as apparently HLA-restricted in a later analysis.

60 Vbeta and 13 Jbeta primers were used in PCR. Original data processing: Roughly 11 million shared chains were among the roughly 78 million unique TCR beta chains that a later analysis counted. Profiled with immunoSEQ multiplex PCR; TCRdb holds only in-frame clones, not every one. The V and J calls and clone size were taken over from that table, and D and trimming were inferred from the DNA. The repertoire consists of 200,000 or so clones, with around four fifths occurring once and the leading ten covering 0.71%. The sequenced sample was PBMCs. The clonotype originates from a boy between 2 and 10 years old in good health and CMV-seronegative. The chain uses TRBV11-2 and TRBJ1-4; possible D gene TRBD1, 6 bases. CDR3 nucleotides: TGTGCCAGCACCGAGGAACAGGGTTCGAGTGAAAAACTGTTTTTT. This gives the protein CASTEEQGSSEKLFF.